Below, one T cell receptor (beta chain) is given with its context. Its antigen is not known. This specimen belongs to a study of T cell repertoires in cytomegalovirus infection. TCRdb analysed the reads with MiXCR anew, one entry per CDR3 protein. The data contain 380,000 or so distinct CDR3 sequences, about 35% of them singletons. Broader study findings: Accumulated public TCR beta family frequency recognized individuals carrying CMV together with the relevant HLA.

The CDR3 is made up of 15 amino acids. V lost 4 bases and J 4 bases, leaving 15 bases between the germline ends. The V gene's germline CDR1 is SGHAT and CDR2 FQNNGV. The chain links TRBV11-2 to TRBJ2-3; possibly TRBD1 or TRBD2 for D (5 bases each). Sequencing was performed on cultured PBMCs, taken from culture after CMV antigen stimulation. This TCR was sampled from a human donor in good health (CMV status not recorded). Some clones in this sample may be carry-over from other donors' samples. The chain's CDR3 is CASSSGTYDSDTQYF. In DNA form, the CDR3 reads TGTGCCAGCAGCTCCGGGACCTACGACTCAGATACGCAGTATTTT. The whole variable domain, filled in from reference TRBV11-2 and TRBJ2-3, reads EAGVAQSPRYKIIEKRQSVAFWCNPISGHATLYWYQQILGQGPKLLIQFQNNGVVDDSQLPKDRFSAERLKGVDSTLKIQPAKLEDSAVYLCASSSGTYDSDTQYFGPGTRLTVL.